One sample yielded the 29 T cell receptor beta chains listed below, sequenced in a study of T cell responses to AZD1222 COVID-19 vaccine. Clones were read by immunoSEQ multiplex PCR, and TCRdb kept only the in-frame ones, dropping some. This repertoire shows about 90,000 clones, approximately 88% found once; its top ten account for about 12%. The material was peripheral blood, obtained 28 days after the second AZD1222 dose. These receptors originate from an adult who received the AZD1222 COVID-19 vaccine.

This sequence joins TRBV5-8 and TRBJ1-2; TRBD1 might be the D (5 bases). CDR1 and CDR2 (germline): SGHTS, YDEGEE. The V end lost 4 bases, the J end lost 4 bases, and 11 bases lay between the germline ends. This CDR3 region has 13 residues. The DNA of the CDR3 is TGTGCCAGCAGCAGTCAGGGAATCTATGGCTACACCTTC. Residues: CASSSQGIYGYTF.

The CDR3 reads CASSQGTSGSSETQYF. CDR3 DNA sequence: TGCGCCAGCAGCCAAGGGACTAGCGGGAGTTCGGAGACCCAGTACTTC. The chain combines TRBV4-1 with TRBJ2-5; the match to TRBD2 covers 13 bases. In germline, CDR1 is MGHRA, CDR2 YSYEKL. The CDR3 runs to 16 residues. The junction had 4 bases not matched to a gene; V was cut back by 1 base and J by 5 bases.

The CDR3 reads CASSPRQRSQSNSPLHF. The CDR3 coding sequence is TGTGCCAGCAGCCCTCGGCAGAGGAGCCAGAGTAATTCACCCCTCCACTTT. This chain links TRBV2 with TRBJ1-6, with unresolved D. Trimming pared 6 bases from V and 6 bases from J, leaving 21 bases between. This CDR3 is 17 amino acids long. Germline V gives CDR1 SNHLY, CDR2 FYNNEI.

The chain uses TRBV6-6 and TRBJ2-5, with 7 bases fitting TRBD2. J lost 3 bases, V lost 0 bases, and 7 bases had no gene match. The CDR3 is 16 residues long. Germline V gene data show CDR1 as MNHNY and CDR2 as SVGAGI (reference sequence). This chain's CDR3 is CASSYSWSTSEETQYF. In nucleotides, the CDR3 is TGTGCCAGCAGTTACTCCTGGTCCACTAGCGAAGAGACCCAGTACTTC.

The J gene is TRBJ1-1, the V gene TRBV30; D unresolved. The CDR3 extends over 13 amino acids. Germline lookup yields CDR1 GTSNPN and CDR2 SVGIG (reference sequence). The V and J ends lost 3 bases and 0 bases respectively, with 8 bases between them. DNA of the CDR3: TGTGCCTGGAGAGAGGCTTTGAACACTGAAGCTTTCTTT. Protein: CAWREALNTEAFF.

This chain uses TRBV11-2 with TRBJ1-4; possibly TRBD1 for D (6 bases). Germline lookup yields CDR1 SGHAT and CDR2 FQNNGV. V was clipped by 3 bases and J by 4 bases, with 12 bases between them. There are 15 residues in the CDR3. DNA of the CDR3: TGTGCCAGCAGCTTCCGAGGGGGGGATAATGAAAAACTGTTTTTT. Its translation is CASSFRGGDNEKLFF. The full variable domain, completed using reference TRBV11-2 and TRBJ1-4, is EAGVAQSPRYKIIEKRQSVAFWCNPISGHATLYWYQQILGQGPKLLIQFQNNGVVDDSQLPKDRFSAERLKGVDSTLKIQPAKLEDSAVYLCASSFRGGDNEKLFFGSGTQLSVL.

This clone has more than one count but fewer than ten. The chain employs TRBV27 and TRBJ2-7, with TRBD2 matching 7 bases. Germline trimming cut 3 bases from V and 0 bases from J; bases unmatched to any gene: 5. The CDR3 totals 15 residues. CDR1 MNHEY and CDR2 SMNVEV come from the germline V gene (reference sequence). This CDR3 is CASSFGLAASYEQYF. The CDR3 DNA is TGTGCCAGCAGTTTTGGGCTAGCGGCCTCCTACGAGCAGTACTTC.

This chain links TRBV19 with TRBJ1-5; D remains ambiguous. Germline assignment: CDR1 LNHDA and CDR2 SQIVND (reference sequence). Trimming removed 5 bases at V and 6 bases at J, with 11 bases between. CDR3 length: 13 amino acids. CDR3 bases: TGTGCCAGTAGTCTAGGGTCCCTTCAGCCCCAGCATTTT. Its translation is CASSLGSLQPQHF.

This chain joins TRBV6-2 or TRBV6-3 and TRBJ2-7; 7 bases align to TRBD2. The CDR3 has 16 residues. V shed 3 bases, J shed 3 bases, and the junction held 11 bases outside the gene matches. Per the germline V gene, CDR1 is MNHEY and CDR2 is SVGEGT. The CDR3 loop reads CASSYGRAVINYEQYF. The CDR3 DNA is TGTGCCAGCAGTTATGGGAGGGCCGTTATCAACTACGAGCAGTACTTC.

CDR3 loop: CASSLVSRVGGEKLFF. The CDR3, as DNA: TGCGCCAGCAGCTTGGTCTCCAGGGTAGGAGGTGAAAAACTGTTTTTT. This chain links TRBV5-1 with TRBJ1-4; D is possibly TRBD1 (5 bases). Trimming removed 0 bases from V and 7 bases from J, with 16 bases in between. Per germline, CDR1 SGHRS and CDR2 YFSETQ. This CDR3 contains 16 residues.

The chain couples TRBV29-1 to TRBJ1-4, with D uncertain. V was cut by 7 bases and J by 8 bases, with 17 bases left in between. Germline V CDR1 and CDR2: SQVTM, ANQGSEA. The CDR3 has 13 amino acids. The CDR3 DNA is TGCAGCGCCTGTAGGGCAGTAGGGGAAAAACTGTTTTTT. Amino acids: CSACRAVGEKLFF.

The chain recombines TRBV10-1 with TRBJ2-7, with D possibly matching TRBD2 (6 bases). Germline V gives CDR1 WNHNN, CDR2 SYGVQD (reference sequence). V dropped 6 bases and J dropped 6 bases, with 18 bases sitting between them. CDR3 size: 14 residues. The CDR3 DNA reads TGCGCCAGCAGCCGGGACTTAGCAAGAGTCGAGCAGTACTTC. As protein: CASSRDLARVEQYF.

This clone was recorded a few times. The chain recombines TRBV19 with TRBJ1-1, with D possibly matching TRBD1 (5 bases). From germline, CDR1 is LNHDA and CDR2 SQIVND (reference sequence). This CDR3 comprises 16 residues. The V gene lost 1 base and the J gene lost 5 bases, with 17 bases spanning the gap. CDR3 sequence: CASSIGAGRGITEAFF. The DNA for the CDR3 is TGTGCCAGTAGTATAGGGGCAGGGCGCGGAATAACTGAAGCTTTCTTT.

This chain connects TRBV4-1 to TRBJ1-3; D uncertain. V lost 1 base and J lost 0, with 7 bases in between. Per germline, CDR1 MGHRA and CDR2 YSYEKL. This CDR3 region has 15 residues. CDR3 in amino acids: CASSQVAFSGNTIYF. CDR3 in DNA: TGCGCCAGCAGCCAAGTGGCGTTCTCTGGAAACACCATATATTTT.

The V call is TRBV5-1, the J call TRBJ2-6; D might be TRBD2 (6 bases). Germline CDR1 SGHRS, CDR2 YFSETQ. V gave up 4 bases and J gave up 1 base, with 9 bases separating them. This CDR3 contains 15 residues. This CDR3 reads CASSPRESGANVLTF. DNA for the CDR3: TGCGCCAGCAGCCCCCGGGAGTCTGGGGCCAACGTCCTGACTTTC. Full variable domain (missing parts from reference TRBV5-1 and TRBJ2-6): KAGVTQTPRYLIKTRGQQVTLSCSPISGHRSVSWYQQTPGQGLQFLFEYFSETQRNKGNFPGRFSGRQFSNSRSEMNVSTLELGDSALYLCASSPRESGANVLTFGAGSRLTVL.

The chain couples TRBV10-3 to TRBJ2-1; unclear D gene. CDR3 length: 14 residues. V was trimmed by 0 bases and J by 5 bases, leaving 8 bases between them. Germline V gene data show CDR1 as ENHRY and CDR2 as SYGVKD. The CDR3 is CAISESQYNNEQFF. The CDR3, as DNA: TGTGCCATCAGTGAGTCTCAGTATAACAATGAGCAGTTCTTC.

The rearrangement uses TRBV6-5 and TRBJ2-4; 12 bases line up with TRBD1. This CDR3 region has 15 residues. After removal of 5 bases from V and 8 bases from J, the junction contained 7 bases not matched to a gene. The V gene's germline CDR1 is MNHEY and CDR2 SVGAGI. CDR3 sequence reads: CASSHRDRGLDIQYF. The CDR3 DNA is TGTGCCAGCAGTCACCGGGACAGGGGGCTGGACATTCAGTACTTC.

J is TRBJ1-5 and V is TRBV4-1; the D is unclear. V was cut by 1 base and J by 0 bases, with 10 bases left in between. Germline V gene lookup returns CDR1 MGHRA and CDR2 YSYEKL. The CDR3 runs to 16 residues. The CDR3 sequence is CASSQVSLSSNQPQHF. The CDR3 nucleotides read TGCGCCAGCAGCCAAGTGTCACTTTCTAGCAATCAGCCCCAGCATTTT.

The V and J genes are TRBV7-3 and TRBJ2-3, with 7 bases matching TRBD1. Germline CDR1 SGHTA, CDR2 FQGTGA. V shed 2 bases and J 2 bases; nucleotides not matched to a gene: 1. The CDR3 has 14 amino acids. CDR3 in DNA: TGTGCCAGCAGCTTAGGGACAGCCACAGATACGCAGTATTTT. It codes for CASSLGTATDTQYF.

The chain couples TRBV6-5 to TRBJ1-5; unclear D gene. Germline V lookup: CDR1 MNHEY, CDR2 SVGAGI. This CDR3 is built from 13 residues. Trimming stripped 2 bases from V and 7 bases from J, with 9 bases between. The CDR3 coding sequence is TGTGCCAGCAGTTACCGGAGAGGCCAGCCCCAGCATTTT. This sequence encodes CASSYRRGQPQHF.

A single count supports this clone. This chain links TRBV11-2 with TRBJ1-5; D gene unclear. In germline, CDR1 is SGHAT, CDR2 FQNNGV. Trimming took off 0 bases at V and 5 bases at J, with 11 bases between the two ends. The CDR3 runs 15 residues. CDR3 sequence reads: CASSLDLTGDQPQHF. CDR3 sequence (DNA): TGTGCCAGCAGCTTAGATCTAACGGGAGATCAGCCCCAGCATTTT.

The CDR3 spells CASSSGTDTQPQHF. In DNA, the CDR3 is TGTGCCAGCAGCTCGGGGACAGATACGCAGCCCCAGCATTTT. The chain links TRBV13 to TRBJ1-5; 7 bases line up with TRBD1. The CDR3 contains 14 residues. The germline gives CDR1 PRHDT, CDR2 FYEKMQ (reference sequence). Trimming cost V 4 bases and J 7 bases; bases outside gene matches: 7.

The chain combines TRBV30 with TRBJ1-5; D gene unclear. The CDR3 loop spans 20 amino acids. V shed 0 bases and J shed 3 bases, with 27 bases lying between them. Germline CDR1 GTSNPN, CDR2 SVGIG (reference sequence). This CDR3 is CAWSVGFGTELLILNQPQHF. The CDR3 nucleotides are TGTGCCTGGAGTGTTGGGTTTGGAACAGAACTCCTTATTCTCAATCAGCCCCAGCATTTT.

The V gene is TRBV6-2 or TRBV6-3, the J gene TRBJ2-7; 8 positions agree with TRBD2. V lost 4 bases to trimming and J lost 3 bases; unmatched junction nucleotides: 5. CDR1 and CDR2 (germline): MNHEY, SVGEGT. This CDR3 is built from 14 residues. Written as DNA, the CDR3 is TGTGCCAGCAGTTCCGGGGGGGGTGACTACGAGCAGTACTTC. It encodes CASSSGGGDYEQYF.

This chain joins TRBV3-1 (or the pseudogene TRBV3-2) and TRBJ2-1, with TRBD2 identical over 12 bases. CDR1 LGHDT and CDR2 YNNKEL come from the germline V gene (reference sequence). The CDR3 spans 16 residues. The J segment lost 4 bases and the V segment lost 4 bases, leaving 5 bases of the junction unmatched. In DNA, the CDR3 is TGTGCCAGCAGCCGGGGACTAGCGGGCCATTACAATGAGCAGTTCTTC. Translating it yields CASSRGLAGHYNEQFF.

The genes are TRBV12-5 and TRBJ2-1, with 9 bases identical to TRBD2. With 1 base clipped from V and 2 bases from J, the junction kept 0 bases outside the gene matches. Germline V gives CDR1 LGHNT, CDR2 FRNRAP. The CDR3 sequence is 15 residues long. CDR3 amino acids: CASGLASGTYNEQFF. CDR3 DNA: TGTGCTAGTGGTTTGGCTAGCGGGACCTACAATGAGCAGTTCTTC.

The rearrangement links TRBV7-9 to TRBJ2-1, with TRBD2 matching 11 bases. V lost 3 bases, J lost 3 bases, and 4 bases stayed unmatched. Germline CDR1 SEHNR, CDR2 FQNEAQ (reference sequence). The CDR3 length is 16 residues. This chain's CDR3 is CASSFLGLAGYNEQFF. Here the CDR3 DNA reads TGTGCCAGCAGCTTTCTCGGACTAGCGGGCTACAATGAGCAGTTCTTC.

The chain carries TRBV6-6 and TRBJ1-1; D perhaps matches TRBD1 (6 bases). This CDR3 has 16 residues. Trimming left V 4 bases short and J 3 bases short, with 18 bases between. Per the germline V gene, CDR1 is MNHNY and CDR2 is SVGAGI (reference sequence). The CDR3 nucleotides are TGTGCCAGCAGTTCCGGACAGCGAGTATGGGACACTGAAGCTTTCTTT. It specifies CASSSGQRVWDTEAFF.

The chain carries TRBV6-4 and TRBJ2-1, with 13 bases matching TRBD2. This CDR3 is 14 amino acids long. Germline V gives CDR1 MRHNA, CDR2 SNTAGT. With 4 bases clipped from V and 6 bases from J, the junction kept 0 bases outside the gene matches. Here the CDR3 DNA reads TGTGCCAGCAGTGGACTAGCGGGAGGCAATGAGCAGTTCTTC. Translation gives CASSGLAGGNEQFF.